Given below is one TCR beta chain in context. The sequenced fragment ends 3 residues before the CDR3 boundary, so the rest is inferred from the germline J gene. This record belongs to a study of T cells in women clearing cervical HPV infection. The CDR3 is 14 residues long. Trimming cost V 4 bases and J 1 base; bases outside gene matches: 4. Germline V gene lookup returns CDR1 MGHRA and CDR2 YSYEKL. Clones were sequenced by immunoSEQ multiplex PCR, and TCRdb holds only the in-frame ones, with some missing. The sample table sets out under 45,000 clones. The chain uses TRBV4-1 and TRBJ2-7, with 7 positions matching TRBD1. The sample consisted of blood buffy coat. The TCR sequence derives from a woman aged 18 to 69 with a cervical HPV16 infection that either progressed to CIN3+ or cleared (not recorded which). The CDR3 reads CASSPRQGSYEQYF. The sequenced part of the CDR3 DNA is TGCGCCAGCAGCCCGCGACAGGGATCCTACGAG.